The clone carrying this TCR beta chain was counted at least ten times. As to time point: longitudinal time-point 2. Using its own MiXCR run on the 5' RACE reads, TCRdb lists one record per CDR3 protein. The sample holds about 49,000 distinct CDR3 sequences, about an eighth seen once. The data stem from a study of neurological immune-mediated disorders. Looked up from germline, CDR1 is DFQATT and CDR2 is SNEGSKA (reference sequence). The CDR3 covers 11 residues. V dropped 7 bases and J dropped 0 bases, with 4 bases sitting between them. The source material was PBMCs. The rearrangement uses TRBV20-1 and TRBJ1-3; D remains unclear. This TCR came from a male donor with HTLV-1-associated myelopathy (HAM/TSP). As DNA, the CDR3 is TGCAGTGGGGGCTCTGGAAACACCATATATTTT. Protein sequence: CSGGSGNTIYF.